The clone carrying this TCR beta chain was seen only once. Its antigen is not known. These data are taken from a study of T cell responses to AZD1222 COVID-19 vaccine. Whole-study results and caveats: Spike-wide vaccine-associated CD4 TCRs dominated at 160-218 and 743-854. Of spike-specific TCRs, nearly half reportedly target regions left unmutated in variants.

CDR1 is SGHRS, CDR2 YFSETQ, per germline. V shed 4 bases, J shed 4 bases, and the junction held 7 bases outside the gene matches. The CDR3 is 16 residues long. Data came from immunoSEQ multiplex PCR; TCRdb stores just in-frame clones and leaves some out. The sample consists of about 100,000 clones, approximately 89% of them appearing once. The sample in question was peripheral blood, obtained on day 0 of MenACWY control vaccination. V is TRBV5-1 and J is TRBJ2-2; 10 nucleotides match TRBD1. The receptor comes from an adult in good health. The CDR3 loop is CASSPPGQGRTGELFF. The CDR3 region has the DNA TGCGCCAGCAGCCCACCGGGACAGGGGCGCACCGGGGAGCTGTTTTTT.